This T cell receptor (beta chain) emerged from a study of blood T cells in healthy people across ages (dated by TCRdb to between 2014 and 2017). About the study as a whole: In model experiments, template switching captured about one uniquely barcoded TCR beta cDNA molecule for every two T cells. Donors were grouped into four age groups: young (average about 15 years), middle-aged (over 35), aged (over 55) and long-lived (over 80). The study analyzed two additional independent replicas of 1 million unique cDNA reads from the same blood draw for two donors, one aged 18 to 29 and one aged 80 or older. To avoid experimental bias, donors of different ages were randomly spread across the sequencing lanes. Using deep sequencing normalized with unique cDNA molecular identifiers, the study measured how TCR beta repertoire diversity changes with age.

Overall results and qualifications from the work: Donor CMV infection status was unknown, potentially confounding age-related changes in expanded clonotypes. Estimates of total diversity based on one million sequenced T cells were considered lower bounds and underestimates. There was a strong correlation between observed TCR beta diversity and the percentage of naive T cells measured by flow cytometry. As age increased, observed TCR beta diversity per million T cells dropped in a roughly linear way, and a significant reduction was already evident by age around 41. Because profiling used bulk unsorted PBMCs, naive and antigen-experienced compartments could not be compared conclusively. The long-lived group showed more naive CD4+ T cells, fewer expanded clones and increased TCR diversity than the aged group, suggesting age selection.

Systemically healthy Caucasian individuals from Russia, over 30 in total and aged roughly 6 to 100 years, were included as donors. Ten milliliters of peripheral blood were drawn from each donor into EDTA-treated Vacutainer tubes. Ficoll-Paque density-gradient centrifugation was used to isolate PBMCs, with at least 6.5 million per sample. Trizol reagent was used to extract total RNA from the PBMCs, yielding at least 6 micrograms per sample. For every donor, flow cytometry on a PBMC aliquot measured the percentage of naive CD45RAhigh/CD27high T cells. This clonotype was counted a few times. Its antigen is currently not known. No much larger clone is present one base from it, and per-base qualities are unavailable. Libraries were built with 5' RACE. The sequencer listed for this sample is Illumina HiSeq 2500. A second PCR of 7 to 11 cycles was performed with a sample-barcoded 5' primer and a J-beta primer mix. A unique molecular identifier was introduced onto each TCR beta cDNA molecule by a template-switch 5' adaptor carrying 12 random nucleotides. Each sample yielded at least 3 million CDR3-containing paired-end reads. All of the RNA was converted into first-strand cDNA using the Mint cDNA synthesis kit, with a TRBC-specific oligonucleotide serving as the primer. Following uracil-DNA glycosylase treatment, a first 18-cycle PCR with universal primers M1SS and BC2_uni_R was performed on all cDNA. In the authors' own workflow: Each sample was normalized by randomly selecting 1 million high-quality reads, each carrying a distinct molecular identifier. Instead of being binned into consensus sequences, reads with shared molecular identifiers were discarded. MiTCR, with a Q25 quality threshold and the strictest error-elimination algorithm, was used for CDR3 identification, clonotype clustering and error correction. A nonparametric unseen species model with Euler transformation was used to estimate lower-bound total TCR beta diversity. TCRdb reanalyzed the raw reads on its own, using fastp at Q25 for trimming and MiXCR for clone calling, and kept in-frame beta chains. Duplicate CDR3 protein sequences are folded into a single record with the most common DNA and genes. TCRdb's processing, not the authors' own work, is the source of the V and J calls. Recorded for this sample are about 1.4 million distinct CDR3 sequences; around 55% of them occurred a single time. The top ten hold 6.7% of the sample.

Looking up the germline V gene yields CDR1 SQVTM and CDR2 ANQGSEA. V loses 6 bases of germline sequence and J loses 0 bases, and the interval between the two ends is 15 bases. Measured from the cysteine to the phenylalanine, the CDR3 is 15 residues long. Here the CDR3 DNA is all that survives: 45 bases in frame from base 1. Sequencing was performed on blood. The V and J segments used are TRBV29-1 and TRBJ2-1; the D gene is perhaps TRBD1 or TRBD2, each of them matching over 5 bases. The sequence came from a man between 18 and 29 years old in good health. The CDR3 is CSVELGGSSYNEQFF. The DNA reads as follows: TGCAGCGTCGAACTTGGGGGAAGCTCCTACAATGAGCAGTTCTTC.